This passage covers 6 T cell receptor beta chains from one sample sequenced in a study of regulatory T cells in long-lasting Graves disease. According to the study, TCR beta libraries were built with iRepertoire HTBI primers and CDR3-region Arm-PCR. From the multiplex PCR reads, TCRdb called clonotypes with MiXCR, one entry per CDR3 protein. Among more than 300,000 distinct CDR3 sequences listed, 12% were seen once. Time point here: newly diagnosed GD, antithyroid drugs for less than 3 months. The TCR library was made from RNA that had been extracted from PBMCs in TRIzol. The data also belong to a second study, concerning T cells in Graves' hyperthyroidism and ophthalmopathy.

Source: peripheral blood mononuclear cells (PBMCs), taken at new diagnosis, from a patient treated with antithyroid drugs. These receptors were taken from a woman between 18 and 29 years old with Graves disease.

The chain uses TRBV4-3 and TRBJ2-5, with a weak D call TRBD2 (5 bases). The ends were cut back, 1 base at V and 7 bases at J, with 16 bases in the middle. There are 15 residues in the CDR3. Per germline, CDR1 LGHNA and CDR2 YSLEER. CDR3 in DNA: TGCGCCAGCAGCCAAGTCGCAGCGGAGTGGGTGACCCAGTACTTC. Protein product: CASSQVAAEWVTQYF.

This clonotype was counted many times. The chain carries TRBV12-3 or TRBV12-4 and TRBJ2-7, with unresolved D. V gave up 2 bases and J gave up 3 bases, with 8 bases separating them. This CDR3 has 13 residues. CDR3 protein: CASSLSGFYEQYF. The CDR3, as DNA: TGTGCCAGCAGTTTATCCGGGTTCTACGAGCAGTACTTC.

This clonotype was counted at least ten times. The CDR3: CASSYFPTLNTGELFF. For the CDR3, the DNA is TGTGCCAGCAGTTACTTTCCGACACTGAACACCGGGGAGCTGTTTTTT. This rearrangement joins TRBV6-5 to TRBJ2-2, with D unclear. The CDR3 covers 16 residues. Trimming left V 1 base short and J 1 base short, with 10 bases between. CDR1 and CDR2 (germline): MNHEY, SVGAGI.

This clonotype was detected a few times. A read error may account for a junction end that differs from germline. The rearrangement joins TRBV18 to TRBJ1-1; unclear D gene. The CDR3 has 13 amino acids. Germline CDR1 and CDR2: KGHSH and LQKENI. The CDR3 nucleotides are TGTGCCACCTCACCGCATCCGAACACTGAAGCTTTCTTT. The encoded protein is CATSPHPNTEAFF.

The chain uses TRBV13 and TRBJ2-1; D may be TRBD1 (6 bases). Trimming pared 1 base from V and 7 bases from J, leaving 14 bases between. The CDR3 sequence is 15 residues long. Looked up from germline, CDR1 is PRHDT and CDR2 is FYEKMQ (reference sequence). CDR3 loop: CASSLEAGDGNEQFF. CDR3 coding DNA: TGTGCCAGCAGCTTAGAGGCAGGGGACGGGAATGAGCAGTTCTTC.

This clonotype appeared a few times. The chain links TRBV12-3 or TRBV12-4 to TRBJ2-5; tentatively, D is TRBD2 (5 bases). V was trimmed by 8 bases and J by 7 bases, leaving 20 bases between them. The CDR3 is 14 residues long. This chain's CDR3 is CASSRLGSSGTQYF. The DNA of the CDR3 is TGTGCCAGCTCTCGCCTTGGGAGCTCGGGGACCCAGTACTTC.